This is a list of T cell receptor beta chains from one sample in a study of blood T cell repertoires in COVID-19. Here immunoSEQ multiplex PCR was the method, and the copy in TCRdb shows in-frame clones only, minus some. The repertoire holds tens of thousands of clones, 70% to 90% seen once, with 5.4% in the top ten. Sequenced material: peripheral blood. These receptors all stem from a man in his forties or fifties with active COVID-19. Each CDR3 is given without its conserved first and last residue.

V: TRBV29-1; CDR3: SVETGGGYEQY
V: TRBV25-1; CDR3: ASSHRPGVAF
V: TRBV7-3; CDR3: ASSFDTGWTEAF
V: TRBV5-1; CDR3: ASRAGGNQPQH
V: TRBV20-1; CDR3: SASEQGRNYGYT
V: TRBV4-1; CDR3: ASRPPGGKEREKLF
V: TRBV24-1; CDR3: ATSDLESNPYQPQH
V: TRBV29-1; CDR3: SGGQDIYEQY
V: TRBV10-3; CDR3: AITSGRGEQF
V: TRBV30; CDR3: AWSVRDRGGSPLH
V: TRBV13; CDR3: ASSFGTSGGETQY
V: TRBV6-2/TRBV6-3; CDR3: ASRPTGTGRNYT
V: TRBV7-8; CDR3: ASSPVGRYNEQF
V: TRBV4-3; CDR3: ASSQEQAVDNEQF
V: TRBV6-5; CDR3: ASSSGQGLPRETQY
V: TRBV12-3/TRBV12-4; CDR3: ASSLGQGHEQF
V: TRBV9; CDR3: ASSVGIAGVHEQY
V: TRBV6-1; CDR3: ASSEGGTGTSQY
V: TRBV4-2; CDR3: ASSQSSYNSPLH
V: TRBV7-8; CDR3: ASSSTSQGSGYT
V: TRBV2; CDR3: ASSETGTGTGNTIY
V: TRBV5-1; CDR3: ASSPEAARAMGGYT
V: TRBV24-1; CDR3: ATSDLDYREPNSIDEQF
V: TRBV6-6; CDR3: ASSPSRTGRTDTQY
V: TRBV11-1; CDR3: ASSLEPDSPYGYT
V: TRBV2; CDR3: ASSVERNYNEQF
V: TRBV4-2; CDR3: ASSQDRTGGMNTEAF
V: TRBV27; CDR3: ASSWGRNTGELF
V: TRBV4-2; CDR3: ASSLSGTSYEQY
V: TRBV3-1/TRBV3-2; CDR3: ASSQGKGAPYEQY
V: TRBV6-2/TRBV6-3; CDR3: ASSSTDYPFYNEQF
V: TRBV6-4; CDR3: ASSDRGTTDTQY
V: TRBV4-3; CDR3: ASSQDIPGGINTGELF
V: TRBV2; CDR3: ATGRREDNEQF
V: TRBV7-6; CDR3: ASSLGRLAGGNEQY
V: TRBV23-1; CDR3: ASSLSGGGHEGCNQPQH
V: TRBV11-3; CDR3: ASSGRRNEQF
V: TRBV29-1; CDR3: SVEGGQGITDTQY
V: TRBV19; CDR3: ASRGLAGLGADNEQF
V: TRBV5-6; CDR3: ASSLDLLTSTDTQY
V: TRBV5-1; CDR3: ASSLAWAAYAQY
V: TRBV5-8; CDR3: ASSSRDRGQGEQF
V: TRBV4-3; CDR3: ASSQGTGDNEQF
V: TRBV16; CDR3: ASSRRQKETQY
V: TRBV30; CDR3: ASAQGLKSGANVLT
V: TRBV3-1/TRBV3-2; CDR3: ASSARGPYTGYT
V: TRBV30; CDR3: AWSEGAATDTQY
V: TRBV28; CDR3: ASSTRQGFSYTDTQY